What follows are 3 T cell receptor beta chains derived from one specimen sequenced in a study of T-cell memory formation after mild COVID-19. One entry per CDR3 protein results from TCRdb running MiXCR on the 5' RACE reads. The repertoire holds hundreds of thousands of distinct CDR3 sequences, with over 15% as singletons. Sequencing used PBMCs or a T cell subset sorted from them (not recorded which). These receptors came from a young man who had mild COVID-19 (a few samples of this study predate the infection). Cell type and time point are not known.

The J gene is TRBJ2-4, the V gene TRBV20-1; D is ambiguous. CDR1 and CDR2 (germline): DFQATT, SNEGSKA (reference sequence). This CDR3 has 11 residues. V lost 8 bases to trimming and J lost 8 bases, with 13 bases between them. CDR3 sequence: CSTPIWDIQYF. The CDR3 nucleotides are TGCAGTACTCCCATCTGGGACATTCAGTACTTC.

V is TRBV4-3 and J is TRBJ1-6; 10 positions match TRBD1. Germline V gene sequence: CDR1 LGHNA, CDR2 YSLEER. V lost 1 base and J lost 10; bases outside the gene matches: 7. This CDR3 has 16 residues. As DNA, the CDR3 is TGCGCCAGCAGCCAAGGAGGACAGGGGGTAAAGTCACCCCTCCACTTT. Its translation: CASSQGGQGVKSPLHF.

This clonotype was seen a handful of times. In nucleotides, the CDR3 is TGTGCCAGCAGCCCCCAATCCGGGACCCACCCCGGGGAGCTGTTTTTT. This sequence encodes CASSPQSGTHPGELFF. V is TRBV7-8 and J is TRBJ2-2, with D perhaps matching TRBD1 or TRBD2 (5 bases each). Trimming took 5 bases from V and 6 from J, leaving 19 bases between them. CDR3 length: 16 residues. Germline V gene sequence: CDR1 SGHVS, CDR2 FQNEAQ.